This TCR beta chain emerged from a study of T cells in Graves' hyperthyroidism and ophthalmopathy. Trimming pared 0 bases from V and 4 bases from J, leaving 12 bases between. The CDR3 has 16 residues. Germline values: CDR1 KGHDR, CDR2 SFDVKD. TCR beta CDR3 sequences were amplified from RNA transcripts. TCR CDR3 underwent first-round RT-PCR with the HTBI primer set. Each CDR3 protein gets one entry after TCRdb re-called the multiplex PCR reads with MiXCR. This sample has under 300,000 distinct CDR3 sequences; roughly 15% occur once, and the top ten carry 7.9%. This clonotype was recorded at least ten times.

The sample taken for sequencing was blood. This rearrangement joins TRBV24-1 to TRBJ2-1; D is perhaps TRBD2 (6 bases). This clonotype was obtained from a woman in her thirties or forties with Graves' hyperthyroidism. The CDR3 is CATSDLAGTSYNEQFF. The CDR3 DNA follows: TGTGCCACCAGTGATTTGGCCGGGACTTCATACAATGAGCAGTTCTTC.